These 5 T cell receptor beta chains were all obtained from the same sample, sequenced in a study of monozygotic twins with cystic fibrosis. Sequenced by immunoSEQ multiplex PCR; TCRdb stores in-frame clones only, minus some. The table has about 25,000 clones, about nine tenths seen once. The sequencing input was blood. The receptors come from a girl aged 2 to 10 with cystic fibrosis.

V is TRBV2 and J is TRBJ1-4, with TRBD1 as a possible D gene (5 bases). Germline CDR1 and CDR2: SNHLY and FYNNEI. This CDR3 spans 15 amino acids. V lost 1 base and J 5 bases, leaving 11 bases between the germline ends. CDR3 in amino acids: CASSEVTGANEKLFF. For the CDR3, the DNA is TGTGCCAGCAGTGAAGTCACAGGAGCAAATGAAAAACTGTTTTTT.

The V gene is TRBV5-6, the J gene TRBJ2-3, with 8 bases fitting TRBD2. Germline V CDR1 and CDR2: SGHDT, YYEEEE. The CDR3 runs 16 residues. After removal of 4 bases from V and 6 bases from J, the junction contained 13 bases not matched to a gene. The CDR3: CASSTTAGASMDTQYF. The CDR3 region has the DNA TGTGCCAGCAGCACAACAGCGGGGGCCTCCATGGATACGCAGTATTTT.

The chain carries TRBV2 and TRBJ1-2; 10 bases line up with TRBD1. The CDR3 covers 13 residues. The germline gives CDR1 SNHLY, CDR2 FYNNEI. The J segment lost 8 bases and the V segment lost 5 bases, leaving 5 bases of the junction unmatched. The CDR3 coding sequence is TGTGCCAGCAGTAGAGGACAGGGGGACGGCTACACCTTC. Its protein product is CASSRGQGDGYTF.

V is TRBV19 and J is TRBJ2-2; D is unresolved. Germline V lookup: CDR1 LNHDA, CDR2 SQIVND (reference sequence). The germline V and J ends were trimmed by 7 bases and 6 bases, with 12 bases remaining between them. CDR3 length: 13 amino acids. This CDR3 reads CASTTITAGELFF. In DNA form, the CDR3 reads TGTGCCAGTACAACCATTACGGCCGGGGAGCTGTTTTTT.

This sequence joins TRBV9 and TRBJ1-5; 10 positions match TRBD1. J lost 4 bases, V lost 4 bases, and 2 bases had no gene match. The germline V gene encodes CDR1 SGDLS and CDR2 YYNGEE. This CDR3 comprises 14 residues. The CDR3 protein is CASSRDRGNQPQHF. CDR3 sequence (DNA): TGTGCCAGCAGCCGGGACAGGGGTAATCAGCCCCAGCATTTT.